The next 20 T cell receptor beta chains were all read from a single sample in a study of cytomegalovirus exposure and HLA in healthy donors. PCR was performed using 60 Vbeta and 13 Jbeta primers. TCRdb's copy holds only in-frame clones and misses some; the assay was immunoSEQ multiplex PCR. The data hold under 150,000 clones, with roughly 65% observed a single time. Sequencing used PBMCs. The source of these receptors is a man in his forties in good health and CMV-seropositive.

This clone occurred a few times. The chain joins TRBV5-8 to TRBJ2-5; D is uncertain. Trimming stripped 0 bases from V and 4 bases from J, with 7 bases between. This CDR3 comprises 13 residues. Germline CDR1 is SGHTS and CDR2 is YDEGEE. The CDR3 region is CASSLGFRETQYF. CDR3 nucleotide sequence: TGTGCCAGCAGCTTGGGTTTCCGAGAGACCCAGTACTTC.

This chain connects TRBV12-5 to TRBJ2-3, with D tentatively TRBD2 (7 bases). V was trimmed by 6 bases and J by 2 bases, leaving 18 bases between them. CDR3 length: 16 residues. Germline V lookup: CDR1 LGHNT, CDR2 FRNRAP. This CDR3 reads CASGSGAGATTDTQYF. For the CDR3, the DNA is TGTGCTAGTGGGTCGGGGGCGGGGGCCACCACAGATACGCAGTATTTT.

The chain recombines TRBV29-1 with TRBJ2-6, with 7 bases identical to TRBD1. This CDR3 is built from 18 residues. The germline CDR1 and CDR2 sequences are SQVTM and ANQGSEA. J lost 0 bases, V lost 0 bases, and 8 bases had no gene match. The CDR3 DNA sequence: TGCAGCGTTGAAGACAGGAACAGGGGCCCCTCTGGGGCCAACGTCCTGACTTTC. As protein: CSVEDRNRGPSGANVLTF. Looking up the rest from reference TRBV29-1 and TRBJ2-6 gives the full variable domain: SAVISQKPSRDICQRGTSLTIQCQVDSQVTMMFWYRQQPGQSLTLIATANQGSEATYESGFVIDKFPISRPNLTFSTLTVSNMSPEDSSIYLCSVEDRNRGPSGANVLTFGAGSRLTVL.

The chain carries TRBV6-1 and TRBJ2-2, with TRBD1 identical over 9 bases. Trimming removed 4 bases from V and 0 bases from J; junction bases left unmatched: 3. Germline CDR1 MNHNS, CDR2 SASEGT. The CDR3 loop spans 16 amino acids. The CDR3 DNA follows: TGTGCCAGCAGTGGGGGACAGGGCACGAACACCGGGGAGCTGTTTTTT. Residues: CASSGGQGTNTGELFF.

The chain uses TRBV5-1 and TRBJ1-4; D uncertain. The CDR3 runs 15 residues. Trimming removed 2 bases from V and 2 bases from J, with 10 bases in between. The germline V gene has CDR1 SGHRS and CDR2 YFSETQ. The CDR3 loop reads CASSFSPGTNEKLFF. CDR3 sequence (DNA): TGCGCCAGCAGCTTTTCCCCGGGGACTAATGAAAAACTGTTTTTT.

CDR3 nucleotides: TGTGCCAGTTGGACAGGGGCCCTAACGGACACCGGGGAGCTGTTTTTT. Translated, it gives CASWTGALTDTGELFF. This chain joins TRBV19 and TRBJ2-2, with TRBD1 identical over 9 bases. V trimming: 8 bases; J trimming: 3 bases; junction bases outside the gene matches: 10. The germline V gene has CDR1 LNHDA and CDR2 SQIVND (reference sequence). The CDR3 length is 16 residues.

Only a few counts were recorded for this clone. The chain is built from TRBV10-3 and TRBJ1-2; 10 nucleotides agree with TRBD1. The trim removed 3 bases at V and 0 bases at J, leaving 4 bases unmatched. The germline CDR1 and CDR2 sequences are ENHRY and SYGVKD. The length of the CDR3 is 16 residues. CDR3 residues: CAISEGTGEANYGYTF. CDR3 nucleotide sequence: TGTGCCATCAGTGAAGGGACAGGGGAGGCTAACTATGGCTACACCTTC.

The V and J genes are TRBV7-8 and TRBJ2-7; D may be TRBD1 (5 bases). The CDR3 loop spans 14 amino acids. Trimming pared 1 base from V and 2 bases from J, leaving 9 bases between. Looked up from germline, CDR1 is SGHVS and CDR2 is FQNEAQ. The CDR3 spells CASSLGGSPYEQYF. The CDR3 nucleotides read TGTGCCAGCAGCTTAGGGGGCTCCCCCTACGAGCAGTACTTC.

The count of this clone is one. V is TRBV28 and J is TRBJ2-1, with a weak D call TRBD2 (5 bases). Trimming pared 8 bases from V and 3 bases from J, leaving 11 bases between. This CDR3 spans 13 amino acids. CDR1 and CDR2 (germline): MDHEN, SYDVKM. The DNA of the CDR3 is TGTGCCAGCCTTCAGACTAACTACAATGAGCAGTTCTTC. Its translation: CASLQTNYNEQFF.

V is TRBV20-1 and J is TRBJ2-1; no definite D call. Germline V gene lookup returns CDR1 DFQATT and CDR2 SNEGSKA (reference sequence). The CDR3 is made up of 11 amino acids. V gave up 2 bases and J gave up 9 bases, with 8 bases separating them. This CDR3 is CSARLVIEQFF. CDR3 bases: TGCAGTGCTAGACTAGTAATTGAGCAGTTCTTC.

The rearrangement joins TRBV2 to TRBJ2-4; D may be TRBD1 (6 bases). CDR1 SNHLY and CDR2 FYNNEI come from the germline V gene. This CDR3 is 16 amino acids long. V lost 5 bases, J lost 0 bases, and 14 bases lay in between. This CDR3 is CASSPPDSVAKNIQYF. The CDR3 DNA is TGTGCCAGCAGTCCTCCGGACAGCGTAGCCAAAAACATTCAGTACTTC. The whole variable domain, filled in from reference TRBV2 and TRBJ2-4, reads EPEVTQTPSHQVTQMGQEVILRCVPISNHLYFYWYRQILGQKVEFLVSFYNNEISEKSEIFDDQFSVERPDGSNFTLKIRSTKLEDSAMYFCASSPPDSVAKNIQYFGAGTRLSVL.

This chain connects TRBV7-3 to TRBJ2-5, with D tentatively TRBD2 (6 bases). This CDR3 spans 13 amino acids. Per the germline V gene, CDR1 is SGHTA and CDR2 is FQGTGA. Trimming cost V 4 bases and J 5 bases, with 11 bases left between them. The DNA of the CDR3 is TGTGCCAGCAGCTCGACTAGTCGGGAGACCCAGTACTTC. It codes for CASSSTSRETQYF.

The rearrangement links TRBV28 to TRBJ2-6, with 9 nucleotides matching TRBD1. CDR1 and CDR2 from the germline V gene are MDHEN and SYDVKM. The V and J ends lost 5 bases and 1 base, in that order; junction bases with no gene match: 12. The CDR3 has 19 amino acids. DNA for the CDR3: TGTGCCAGCAGTGACGACAGGGGGTTAAGCGTGTCTGGGGCCAACGTCCTGACTTTC. Its translation is CASSDDRGLSVSGANVLTF.

The rearrangement joins TRBV5-1 to TRBJ2-3, with 9 bases identical to TRBD1. The germline CDR1 and CDR2 sequences are SGHRS and YFSETQ. V lost 2 bases and J lost 2; bases outside the gene matches: 6. The CDR3 is 16 residues long. The CDR3 DNA follows: TGCGCCAGCAGCTTAGGACAGGGGAGCTTCACAGATACGCAGTATTTT. It translates to CASSLGQGSFTDTQYF. The entire variable domain, with the rest obtained from reference TRBV5-1 and TRBJ2-3, is as follows: KAGVTQTPRYLIKTRGQQVTLSCSPISGHRSVSWYQQTPGQGLQFLFEYFSETQRNKGNFPGRFSGRQFSNSRSEMNVSTLELGDSALYLCASSLGQGSFTDTQYFGPGTRLTVL.

This sequence joins TRBV5-1 and TRBJ1-3; possible D gene TRBD1, 6 bases. The V end was cut by 5 bases, the J end by 0 bases, with 9 bases between. Per germline, CDR1 SGHRS and CDR2 YFSETQ. CDR3 length equals 14 residues. In DNA, the CDR3 is TGCGCCAGCAGGGACAGTTTCTCTGGAAACACCATATATTTT. It specifies CASRDSFSGNTIYF.

This clone occurred once. The chain is built from TRBV18 and TRBJ2-5; TRBD1 matches at 11 bases. The CDR3 runs to 13 residues. CDR1 and CDR2 from the germline V gene are KGHSH and LQKENI. The J segment lost 4 bases and the V segment lost 8 bases, leaving 3 bases of the junction unmatched. The CDR3 loop is CASRGQGGETQYF. The DNA for the CDR3 is TGTGCCAGCAGGGGACAGGGGGGAGAGACCCAGTACTTC.

The V call is TRBV28, the J call TRBJ2-5; no firm D call. Trimming left V 8 bases short and J 4 bases short, with 8 bases between. The CDR3 has 11 amino acids. CDR1 and CDR2 from the germline V gene are MDHEN and SYDVKM. DNA of the CDR3: TGTGCCAGCTGTAAGAGAGAGACCCAGTACTTC. Amino acids: CASCKRETQYF. Supplemented by reference TRBV28 and TRBJ2-5, the full variable domain reads DVKVTQSSRYLVKRTGEKVFLECVQDMDHENMFWYRQDPGLGLRLIYFSYDVKMKEKGDIPEGYSVSREKKERFSLILESASTNQTSMYLCASCKRETQYFGPGTRLLVL.

This clone was counted only a few times. V gene TRBV5-1 combines with J gene TRBJ2-1; 8 positions match TRBD1. This CDR3 is 13 amino acids long. V trimming: 0 bases; J trimming: 10 bases; junction bases outside the gene matches: 3. The V gene's germline CDR1 is SGHRS and CDR2 YFSETQ. For the CDR3, the DNA is TGCGCCAGCAGCTTGGGACAGGGGCCGGAGCAGTTCTTC. It translates to CASSLGQGPEQFF.

Worth noting for this clone: One end of the junction varies from germline; a read error may be responsible. The V gene is TRBV2, the J gene TRBJ2-7, with TRBD1 matching over 9 bases. Germline loops: CDR1 SNHLY, CDR2 FYNNEI. The CDR3 sequence is 13 residues long. Written as DNA, the CDR3 is TGTGCCGGCAGCGCCGGGACAGGGAACGAGCAGTACTTC. This gives the protein CAGSAGTGNEQYF.

This chain connects TRBV19 to TRBJ2-7; D may be TRBD1 (6 bases). From germline, CDR1 is LNHDA and CDR2 SQIVND (reference sequence). The CDR3 totals 14 residues. Trimming shortened V by 1 base and J by 2 bases, and 9 bases separated the two germline ends. The DNA for the CDR3 is TGTGCCAGTAGTATAGGTTCAGGGGCCTACGAGCAGTACTTC. Amino acids: CASSIGSGAYEQYF.